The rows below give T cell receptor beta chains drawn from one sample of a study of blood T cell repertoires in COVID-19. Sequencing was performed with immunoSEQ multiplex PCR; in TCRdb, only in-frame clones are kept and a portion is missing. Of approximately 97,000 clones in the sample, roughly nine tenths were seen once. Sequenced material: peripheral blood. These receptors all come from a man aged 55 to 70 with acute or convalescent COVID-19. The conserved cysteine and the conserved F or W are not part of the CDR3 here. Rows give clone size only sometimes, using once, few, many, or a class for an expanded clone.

ASSFRTGYGYT,-,TRBV7-8,TRBJ1-2
ASSSLGGNTEAF,-,TRBV19,TRBJ1-1
ASSSPGQGGYT,-,TRBV7-2,TRBJ1-2
ASSHGETQY,-,TRBV18,TRBJ2-5
ASSEQGRPGNTIY,-,TRBV5-4,TRBJ1-3
ASSLEGADSAEAF,-,TRBV5-8,TRBJ1-1
ASSPQTGNSGNTIY,-,TRBV19,TRBJ1-3
ASSFLETQY,-,TRBV12-3/TRBV12-4,TRBJ2-5
ASSQGESGQPQH,-,TRBV3-1/TRBV3-2,TRBJ1-5
ASSLAVAGVTGELF,-,TRBV5-1,TRBJ2-2
ASSYSMGSGTEAF,-,TRBV6-5,TRBJ1-1
SAGQDYGYT,-,TRBV29-1,TRBJ1-2
ASSDGAGTDTQY,-,TRBV6-1,TRBJ2-3
SVVESWGGTEAF,-,TRBV29-1,TRBJ1-1
ASSQDSRTRGAAEAF,-,TRBV3-1/TRBV3-2,TRBJ1-1
ASSFRDRGVGYT,-,TRBV27,TRBJ1-2
ASSPRNSATGGAREKLF,-,TRBV5-4,TRBJ1-4
ASSQELVAYTEAF,-,TRBV5-1,TRBJ1-1
ASSFDRMRERQETQY,-,TRBV19,TRBJ2-5
ASSSQGTGGYT,-,TRBV7-9,TRBJ1-2
ASIPQMNTEAF,few,TRBV27,TRBJ1-1
ASSFGQGAYTEAF,-,TRBV5-4,TRBJ1-1
ASSLVAGGRGYT,-,TRBV7-8,TRBJ1-2
ASSTNGQGRNQPQH,-,TRBV19,TRBJ1-5
ASAPTSMNTEAF,-,TRBV5-4,TRBJ1-1
ASSDSGHVGNTIY,-,TRBV6-1,TRBJ1-3
AWTPRGQVLNQPQH,-,TRBV30,TRBJ1-5
ASSTVGGGGANEQF,-,TRBV19,TRBJ2-1
ASRGTGNNYGYT,-,TRBV25-1,TRBJ1-2
ASSLKGLNTEAF,-,TRBV5-4,TRBJ1-1
ASTFGEGAKTF,-,TRBV6-5,TRBJ1-1
ASYYDGDPNSPLH,-,TRBV4-1,TRBJ1-6
ASSQGAGSSSPLH,-,TRBV3-1/TRBV3-2,TRBJ1-6